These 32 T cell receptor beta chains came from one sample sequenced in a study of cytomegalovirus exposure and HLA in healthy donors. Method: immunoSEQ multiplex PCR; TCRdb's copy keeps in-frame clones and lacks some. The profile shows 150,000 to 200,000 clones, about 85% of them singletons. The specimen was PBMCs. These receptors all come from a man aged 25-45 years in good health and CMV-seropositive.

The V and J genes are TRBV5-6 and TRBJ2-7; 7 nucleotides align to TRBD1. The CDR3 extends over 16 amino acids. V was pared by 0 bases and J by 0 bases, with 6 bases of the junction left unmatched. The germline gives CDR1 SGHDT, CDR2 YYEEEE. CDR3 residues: CASSLGFAGGSYEQYF. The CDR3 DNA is TGTGCCAGCAGCTTGGGTTTCGCAGGGGGCTCCTACGAGCAGTACTTC. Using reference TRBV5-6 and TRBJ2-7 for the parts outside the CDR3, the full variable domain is DAGVTQSPTHLIKTRGQQVTLRCSPKSGHDTVSWYQQALGQGPQFIFQYYEEEERQRGNFPDRFSGHQFPNYSSELNVNALLLGDSALYLCASSLGFAGGSYEQYFGPGTRLTVT.

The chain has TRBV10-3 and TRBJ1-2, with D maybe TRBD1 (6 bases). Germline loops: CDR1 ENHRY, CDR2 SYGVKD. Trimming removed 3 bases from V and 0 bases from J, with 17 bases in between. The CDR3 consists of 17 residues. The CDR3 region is CAISDEISRGPNYGYTF. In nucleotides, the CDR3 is TGTGCCATCAGTGATGAAATAAGCAGGGGACCTAACTATGGCTACACCTTC.

In nucleotides, the CDR3 is TGTGCCAGCAGCTTGCGGGTCTCGGGCACAGATACGCAGTATTTT. Amino acid sequence: CASSLRVSGTDTQYF. The chain has TRBV5-6 and TRBJ2-3; D is uncertain. V lost 1 base to trimming and J lost 1 base, with 10 bases between them. The CDR3 has 15 amino acids. Germline V CDR1 and CDR2: SGHDT, YYEEEE.

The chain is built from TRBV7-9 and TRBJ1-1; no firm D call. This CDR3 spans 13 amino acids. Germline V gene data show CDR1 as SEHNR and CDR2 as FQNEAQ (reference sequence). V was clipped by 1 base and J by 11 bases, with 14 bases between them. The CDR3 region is CASSLGTGREAFF. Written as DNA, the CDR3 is TGTGCCAGCAGCTTAGGCACGGGGAGGGAGGCTTTCTTT.

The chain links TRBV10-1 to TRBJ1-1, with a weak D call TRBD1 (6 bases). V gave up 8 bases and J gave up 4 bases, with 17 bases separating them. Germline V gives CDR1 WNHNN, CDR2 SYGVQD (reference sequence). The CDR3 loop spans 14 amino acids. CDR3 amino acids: CASAETGTSTEAFF. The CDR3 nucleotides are TGCGCCAGCGCTGAAACAGGGACGAGCACTGAAGCTTTCTTT.

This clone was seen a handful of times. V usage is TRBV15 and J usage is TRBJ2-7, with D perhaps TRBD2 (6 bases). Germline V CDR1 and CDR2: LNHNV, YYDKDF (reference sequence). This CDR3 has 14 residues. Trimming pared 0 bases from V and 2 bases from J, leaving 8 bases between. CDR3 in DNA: TGTGCCACCAGCAGAGATGGGAGGCCCTACGAGCAGTACTTC. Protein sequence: CATSRDGRPYEQYF.

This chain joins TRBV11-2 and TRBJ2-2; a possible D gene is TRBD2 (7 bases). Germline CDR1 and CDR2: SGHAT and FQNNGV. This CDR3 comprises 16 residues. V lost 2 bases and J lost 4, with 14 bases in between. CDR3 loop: CASSLLAGAPTGELFF. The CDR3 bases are TGTGCCAGCAGCTTACTGGCGGGGGCCCCCACCGGGGAGCTGTTTTTT.

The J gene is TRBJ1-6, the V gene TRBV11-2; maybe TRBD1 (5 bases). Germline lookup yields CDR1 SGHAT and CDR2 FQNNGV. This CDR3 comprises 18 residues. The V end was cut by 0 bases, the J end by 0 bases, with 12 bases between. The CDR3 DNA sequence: TGTGCCAGCAGCTTAGATGGTCGGGGGGGCTCCTATAATTCACCCCTCCACTTT. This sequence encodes CASSLDGRGGSYNSPLHF.

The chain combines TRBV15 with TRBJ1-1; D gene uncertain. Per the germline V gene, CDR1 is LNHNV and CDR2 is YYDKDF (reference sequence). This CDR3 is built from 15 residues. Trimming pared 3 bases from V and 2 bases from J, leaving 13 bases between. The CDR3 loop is CATSRRGASNTEAFF. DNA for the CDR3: TGTGCCACCAGCAGGCGAGGTGCCAGTAACACTGAAGCTTTCTTT.

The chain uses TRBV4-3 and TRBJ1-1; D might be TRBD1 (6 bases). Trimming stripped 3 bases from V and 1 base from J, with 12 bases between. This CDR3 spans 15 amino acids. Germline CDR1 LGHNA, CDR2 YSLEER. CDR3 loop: CASSQRVGGNTEAFF. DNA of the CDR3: TGCGCCAGCAGCCAGAGAGTAGGGGGGAACACTGAAGCTTTCTTT.

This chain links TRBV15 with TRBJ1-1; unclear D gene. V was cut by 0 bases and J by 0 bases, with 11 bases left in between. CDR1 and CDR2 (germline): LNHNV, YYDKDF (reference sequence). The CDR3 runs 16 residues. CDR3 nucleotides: TGTGCCACCAGCAGAGATGTTGGCGGCCTGAACACTGAAGCTTTCTTT. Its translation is CATSRDVGGLNTEAFF.

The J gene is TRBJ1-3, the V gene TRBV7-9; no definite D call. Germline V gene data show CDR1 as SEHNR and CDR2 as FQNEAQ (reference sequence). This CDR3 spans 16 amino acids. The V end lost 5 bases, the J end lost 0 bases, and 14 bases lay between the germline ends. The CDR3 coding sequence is TGTGCCAGCAGCAGCGGACGTCCAAGCTCTGGAAACACCATATATTTT. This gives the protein CASSSGRPSSGNTIYF.

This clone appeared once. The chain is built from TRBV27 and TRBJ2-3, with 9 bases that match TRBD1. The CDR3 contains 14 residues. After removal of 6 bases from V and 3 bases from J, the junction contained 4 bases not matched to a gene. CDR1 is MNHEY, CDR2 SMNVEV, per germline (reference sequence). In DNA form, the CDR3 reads TGTGCCAGCAGACGGGACAGGGCGACAGATACGCAGTATTTT. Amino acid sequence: CASRRDRATDTQYF.

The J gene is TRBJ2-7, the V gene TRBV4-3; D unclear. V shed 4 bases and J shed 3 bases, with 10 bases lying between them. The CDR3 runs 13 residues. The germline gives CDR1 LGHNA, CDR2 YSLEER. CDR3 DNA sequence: TGCGCCAGCAGCCCCCCCGAGAGCTACGAGCAGTACTTC. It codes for CASSPPESYEQYF.

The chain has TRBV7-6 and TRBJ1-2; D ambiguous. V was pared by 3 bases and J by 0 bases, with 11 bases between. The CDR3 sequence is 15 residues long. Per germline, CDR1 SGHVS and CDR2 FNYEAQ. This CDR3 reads CASSFHTGTNYGYTF. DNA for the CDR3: TGTGCCAGCAGCTTTCACACGGGGACTAACTATGGCTACACCTTC.

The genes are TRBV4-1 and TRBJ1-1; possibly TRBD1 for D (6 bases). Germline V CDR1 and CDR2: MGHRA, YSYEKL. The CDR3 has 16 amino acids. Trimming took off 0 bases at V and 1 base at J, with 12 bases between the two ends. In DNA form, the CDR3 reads TGCGCCAGCAGCCAAGATCAGGTAGGGGGGAACACTGAAGCTTTCTTT. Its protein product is CASSQDQVGGNTEAFF.

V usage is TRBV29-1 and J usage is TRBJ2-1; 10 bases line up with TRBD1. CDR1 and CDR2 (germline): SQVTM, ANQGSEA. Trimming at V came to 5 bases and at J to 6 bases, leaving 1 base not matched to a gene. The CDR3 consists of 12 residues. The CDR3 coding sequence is TGCAGCGTTCGACAGGGGGCCAATGAGCAGTTCTTC. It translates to CSVRQGANEQFF.

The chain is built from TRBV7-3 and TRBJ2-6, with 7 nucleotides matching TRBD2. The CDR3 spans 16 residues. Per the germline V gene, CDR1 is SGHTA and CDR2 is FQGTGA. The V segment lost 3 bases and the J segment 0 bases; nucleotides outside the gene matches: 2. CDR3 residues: CASSLGGSSGANVLTF. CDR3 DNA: TGTGCCAGCAGCTTGGGGGGGAGCTCTGGGGCCAACGTCCTGACTTTC.

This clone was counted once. CDR3 in DNA: TGTGCCACCAGCAGCCGGGACAGGGATCCCCCTGGGGCCAACGTCCTGACTTTC. Translating it yields CATSSRDRDPPGANVLTF. V and J are TRBV15 and TRBJ2-6; 9 bases match TRBD1. Losses at the gene ends were 3 bases for V and 2 bases for J; bases not matched to a gene: 8. Looked up from germline, CDR1 is LNHNV and CDR2 is YYDKDF (reference sequence). This CDR3 region has 18 residues.

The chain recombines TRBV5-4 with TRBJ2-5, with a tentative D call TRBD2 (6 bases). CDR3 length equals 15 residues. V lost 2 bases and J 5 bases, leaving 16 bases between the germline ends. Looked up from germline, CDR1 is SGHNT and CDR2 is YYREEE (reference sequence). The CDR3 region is CASSLRQTSQETQYF. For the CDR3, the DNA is TGTGCCAGCAGCTTACGGCAGACTAGTCAGGAGACCCAGTACTTC.

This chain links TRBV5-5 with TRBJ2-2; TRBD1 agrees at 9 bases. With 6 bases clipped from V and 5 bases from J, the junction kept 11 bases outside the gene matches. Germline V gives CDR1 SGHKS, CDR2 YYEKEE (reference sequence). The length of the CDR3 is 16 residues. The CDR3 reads CASTLLPGQGTGELFF. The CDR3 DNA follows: TGTGCCAGCACCCTCCTACCGGGACAGGGTACCGGGGAGCTGTTTTTT.

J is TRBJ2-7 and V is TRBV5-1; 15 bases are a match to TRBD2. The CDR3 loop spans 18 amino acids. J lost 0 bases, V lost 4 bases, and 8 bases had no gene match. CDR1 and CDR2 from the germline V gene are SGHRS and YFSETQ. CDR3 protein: CASSLGLAGGRFSYEQYF. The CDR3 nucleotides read TGCGCCAGCAGCCTGGGACTAGCGGGGGGCCGATTCTCCTACGAGCAGTACTTC.

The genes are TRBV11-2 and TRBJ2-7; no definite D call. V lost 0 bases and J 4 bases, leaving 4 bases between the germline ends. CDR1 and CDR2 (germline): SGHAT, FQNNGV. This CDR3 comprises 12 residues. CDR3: CASSLDQYEQYF. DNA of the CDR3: TGTGCCAGCAGCTTAGATCAGTACGAGCAGTACTTC. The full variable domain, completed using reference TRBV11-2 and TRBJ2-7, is EAGVAQSPRYKIIEKRQSVAFWCNPISGHATLYWYQQILGQGPKLLIQFQNNGVVDDSQLPKDRFSAERLKGVDSTLKIQPAKLEDSAVYLCASSLDQYEQYFGPGTRLTVT.

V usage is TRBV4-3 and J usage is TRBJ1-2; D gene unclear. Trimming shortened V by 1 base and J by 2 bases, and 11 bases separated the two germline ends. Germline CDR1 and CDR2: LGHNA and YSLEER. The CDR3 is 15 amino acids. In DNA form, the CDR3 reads TGCGCCAGCAGCCAAGGGCAGGCGGGCAACTATGGCTACACCTTC. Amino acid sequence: CASSQGQAGNYGYTF.

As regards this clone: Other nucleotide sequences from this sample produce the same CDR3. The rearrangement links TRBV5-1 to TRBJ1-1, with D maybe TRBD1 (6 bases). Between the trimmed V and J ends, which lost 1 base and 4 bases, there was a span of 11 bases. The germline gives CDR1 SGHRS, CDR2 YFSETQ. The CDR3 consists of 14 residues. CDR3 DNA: TGCGCCAGCAGCTTGCAGGGGTTGGGCACTGAAGCTTTCTTT. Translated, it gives CASSLQGLGTEAFF.

The CDR3 coding sequence is TGTGCCAGCAGTTTAGTACAGGGGGCAATAGGAGGCTACACCTTC. It codes for CASSLVQGAIGGYTF. The chain couples TRBV6-6 to TRBJ1-2; 9 bases map to TRBD1. CDR1 MNHNY and CDR2 SVGAGI come from the germline V gene (reference sequence). The CDR3 runs 15 residues. Losses at the gene ends were 4 bases for V and 8 bases for J; bases not matched to a gene: 11.

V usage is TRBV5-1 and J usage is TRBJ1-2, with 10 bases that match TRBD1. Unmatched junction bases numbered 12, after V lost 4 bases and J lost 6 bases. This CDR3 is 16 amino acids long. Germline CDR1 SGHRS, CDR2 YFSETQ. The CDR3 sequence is CASSPDRGLAMNGYTF. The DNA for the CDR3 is TGCGCCAGCAGCCCCGACAGGGGGCTGGCGATGAATGGCTACACCTTC.

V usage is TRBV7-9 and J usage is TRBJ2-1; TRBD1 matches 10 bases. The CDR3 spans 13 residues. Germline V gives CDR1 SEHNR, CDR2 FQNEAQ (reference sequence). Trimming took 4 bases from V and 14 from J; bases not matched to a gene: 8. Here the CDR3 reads CASSSPGQGIEFF. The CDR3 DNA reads TGTGCCAGCAGCTCGCCGGGACAGGGGATCGAGTTCTTC.

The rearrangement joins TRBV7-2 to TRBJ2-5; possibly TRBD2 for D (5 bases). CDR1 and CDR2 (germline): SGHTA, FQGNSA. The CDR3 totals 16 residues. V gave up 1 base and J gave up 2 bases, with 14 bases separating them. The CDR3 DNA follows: TGTGCCAGCAGCTTAGGGCCCGGAGGCAGACAAGAGACCCAGTACTTC. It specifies CASSLGPGGRQETQYF. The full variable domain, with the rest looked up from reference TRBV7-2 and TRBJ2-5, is GAGVSQSPSNKVTEKGKDVELRCDPISGHTALYWYRQSLGQGLEFLIYFQGNSAPDKSGLPSDRFSAERTGGSVSTLTIQRTQQEDSAVYLCASSLGPGGRQETQYFGPGTRLLVL.

CDR3 loop: CASSYLRTENYGYTF. The CDR3 DNA sequence: TGTGCCAGCAGTTACCTACGGACAGAGAACTATGGCTACACCTTC. The chain uses TRBV6-6 and TRBJ1-2, with TRBD1 as a possible D gene (6 bases). The germline V gene encodes CDR1 MNHNY and CDR2 SVGAGI (reference sequence). Trimming removed 2 bases from V and 2 bases from J, with 12 bases in between. This CDR3 is 15 amino acids long.

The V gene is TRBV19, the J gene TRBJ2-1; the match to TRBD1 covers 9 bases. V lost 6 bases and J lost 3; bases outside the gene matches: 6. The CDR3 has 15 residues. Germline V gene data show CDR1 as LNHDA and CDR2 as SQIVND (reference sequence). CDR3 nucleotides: TGTGCCAGTAGCCTCGGGACAGGGAACTACAATGAGCAGTTCTTC. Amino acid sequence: CASSLGTGNYNEQFF.

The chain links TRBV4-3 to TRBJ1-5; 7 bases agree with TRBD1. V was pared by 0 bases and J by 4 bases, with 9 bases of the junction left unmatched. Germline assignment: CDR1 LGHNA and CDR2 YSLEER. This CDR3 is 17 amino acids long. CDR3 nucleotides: TGCGCCAGCAGCCAAGATCCCCCAGGGGGTGAGAATCAGCCCCAGCATTTT. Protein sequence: CASSQDPPGGENQPQHF.